One T cell receptor beta chain is described in this entry. The antigen is not known. The data are from a study of CD8 T cells in ankylosing spondylitis. Study-wide points: Earlier reports found some motif variants in synovial fluid and blood in reactive arthritis. Blood of patients with ankylosing spondylitis appeared to be characterized by a TCR beta motif of eight highly homologous variants.

As the method for making TCR beta libraries, quantitative 5'-RACE with molecular barcodes was used. TCRdb itself ran the 5' RACE reads through MiXCR, one entry per CDR3 protein. Of some 250,000 distinct CDR3 sequences in the sample, about 24% were seen once. Germline CDR1 SGDLS, CDR2 YYNGEE. V was clipped by 0 bases and J by 1 base, with 8 bases between them. The length of the CDR3 is 15 residues. The sequence was collected from a male donor with ankylosing spondylitis or in good health (not recorded which). The sequenced sample was blood, either unsorted or a sorted T cell fraction (not recorded which). The V and J genes are TRBV9 and TRBJ2-1; perhaps D is TRBD1 or TRBD2 (5 bases each). CDR3 bases: TGTGCCAGCAGCGTAGCGGGGCAGTCCTACAATGAGCAGTTCTTC. Its protein product is CASSVAGQSYNEQFF.